These 13 T cell receptor beta chains were sequenced from one sample in a study of early T cells in non-severe SARS-CoV-2 infection. One entry per CDR3 protein results from TCRdb running MiXCR on the 5' RACE reads. The sample carries roughly 50,000 distinct CDR3 sequences, more than 5.5% recorded once. The source was whole blood, collected at baseline. All receptors come from an adult who was a healthcare worker with PCR-confirmed SARS-CoV-2 infection or an uninfected control (not recorded which).

CDR3 sequence: CATSDLPTSGSYNEQFF. Written as DNA, the CDR3 is TGTGCCACCAGTGATTTGCCCACTAGCGGGAGCTACAATGAGCAGTTCTTC. The rearrangement joins TRBV24-1 to TRBJ2-1, with 11 positions matching TRBD2. The germline gives CDR1 KGHDR, CDR2 SFDVKD. The junction had 3 bases not matched to a gene; V was cut back by 0 bases and J by 3 bases. This CDR3 region has 17 residues.

This clonotype has a handful of counts. The V call is TRBV27, the J call TRBJ2-3; 11 nucleotides agree with TRBD2. J gave up 9 bases and V 10 bases, and 9 bases lay outside the gene matches. The CDR3 loop spans 13 amino acids. Looked up from germline, CDR1 is MNHEY and CDR2 is SMNVEV (reference sequence). The CDR3 here is CATMASGRHTQYF. The CDR3 bases are TGTGCCACAATGGCTAGCGGGAGGCACACGCAGTATTTT.

V is TRBV29-1 and J is TRBJ2-5; TRBD2 agrees at 9 bases. CDR1 SQVTM and CDR2 ANQGSEA come from the germline V gene. The CDR3 contains 16 residues. V shed 3 bases and J 2 bases; nucleotides not matched to a gene: 10. CDR3 DNA: TGCAGCGTTGACCGCCCCCTAGCGGGAAGTCAAGAGACCCAGTACTTC. Translating gives CSVDRPLAGSQETQYF.

This clonotype has at least ten counts. The chain couples TRBV6-1 to TRBJ2-3; D may be TRBD1 or TRBD2 (5 bases each). Per germline, CDR1 MNHNS and CDR2 SASEGT. The V and J ends lost 11 bases and 1 base respectively, with 13 bases between them. The CDR3 sequence is 13 residues long. The DNA for the CDR3 is TGTGCCGGCGAGGGGACCGGCACAGATACGCAGTATTTT. Amino acid sequence: CAGEGTGTDTQYF.

This clonotype was detected only a few times. The rearrangement links TRBV7-2 to TRBJ1-5; D remains ambiguous. V dropped 7 bases and J dropped 7 bases, with 14 bases sitting between them. Looked up from germline, CDR1 is SGHTA and CDR2 is FQGNSA. CDR3 length: 13 residues. The CDR3 region is CASTVGAKQPQHF. The CDR3 DNA reads as TGTGCCAGCACCGTGGGCGCAAAACAGCCCCAGCATTTT. The full variable domain, with the rest looked up from reference TRBV7-2 and TRBJ1-5, is GAGVSQSPSNKVTEKGKDVELRCDPISGHTALYWYRQSLGQGLEFLIYFQGNSAPDKSGLPSDRFSAERTGGSVSTLTIQRTQQEDSAVYLCASTVGAKQPQHFGDGTRLSIL.

This clonotype was detected many times. This sequence joins TRBV29-1 and TRBJ2-2, with D unresolved. In germline, CDR1 is SQVTM, CDR2 ANQGSEA. Trimming removed 4 bases from V and 8 bases from J, with 8 bases in between. The CDR3 runs 11 residues. The chain's CDR3 is CSVGSGGELFF. CDR3 DNA sequence: TGCAGCGTTGGCAGTGGAGGGGAGCTGTTTTTT.

This clonotype was counted only a few times. The chain employs TRBV29-1 and TRBJ2-2; tentatively, D is TRBD2 (6 bases). Trimming took off 4 bases at V and 7 bases at J, with 16 bases between the two ends. Germline-derived CDR1 and CDR2 are SQVTM and ANQGSEA. This CDR3 is built from 14 residues. CDR3: CSVGVGGLDGELFF. The DNA of the CDR3 is TGCAGCGTTGGAGTGGGAGGACTGGACGGGGAGCTGTTTTTT.

The chain combines TRBV12-3 or TRBV12-4 with TRBJ2-7; TRBD1 matches 8 bases. The V gene end was trimmed by 4 bases and the J gene end by 3 bases; junction bases not matched to a gene: 5. The CDR3 extends over 14 amino acids. This chain's CDR3 is CASSSLDRGYEQYF. The CDR3 nucleotides are TGTGCCAGCAGTTCCCTCGACAGGGGCTACGAGCAGTACTTC.

V gene TRBV2 combines with J gene TRBJ1-1, with D uncertain. The CDR3 is made up of 14 amino acids. V was shortened by 7 bases and J by 1 base, with 13 bases between the two germline ends. Germline CDR1 and CDR2: SNHLY and FYNNEI. The CDR3 DNA is TGTGCCAGCACCGAACTGGGGAAGAACACTGAAGCTTTCTTT. Protein: CASTELGKNTEAFF.

This clonotype was seen ten or more times. This rearrangement joins TRBV7-2 to TRBJ2-2; D may be TRBD1 (6 bases). The ends were cut back, 6 bases at V and 0 bases at J, with 14 bases in the middle. CDR1 is SGHTA and CDR2 is FQGNSA in the germline V gene. The CDR3 runs to 16 residues. CDR3 nucleotide sequence: TGTGCCAGCAGAGGGGTCAGGGGCCCGAACACCGGGGAGCTGTTTTTT. Its protein product is CASRGVRGPNTGELFF.

V usage is TRBV27 and J usage is TRBJ2-3, with no clear D. The CDR3 length is 17 residues. CDR1 and CDR2 from the germline V gene are MNHEY and SMNVEV (reference sequence). V lost 9 bases to trimming and J lost 0 bases, with 22 bases between them. The CDR3 DNA reads TGTGCCAGTACTAACCGGGCAGGTGAACCTAGCACAGATACGCAGTATTTT. As protein: CASTNRAGEPSTDTQYF.

By sample fraction, this clonotype is medium-sized. The V call is TRBV20-1, the J call TRBJ2-1; 11 nucleotides align to TRBD2. Trimming cost V 6 bases and J 4 bases; bases outside gene matches: 5. CDR3 length: 14 amino acids. Germline CDR1 is DFQATT and CDR2 is SNEGSKA (reference sequence). CDR3 amino acids: CSAVGTSGYNEQFF. CDR3 DNA sequence: TGCAGTGCAGTGGGGACTAGCGGATACAATGAGCAGTTCTTC.

The table lists this clonotype with many counts. The chain employs TRBV28 and TRBJ1-5; D perhaps matches TRBD1 (5 bases). V gave up 4 bases and J gave up 2 bases, with 12 bases separating them. The germline CDR1 and CDR2 sequences are MDHEN and SYDVKM. The CDR3 consists of 15 residues. In DNA form, the CDR3 reads TGTGCCAGCAGTTCCGTGGGGGGGGGCAATCAGCCCCAGCATTTT. This gives the protein CASSSVGGGNQPQHF.